Sequencing of this T cell receptor (beta chain) was carried out in a study of CD8+ T cells in alopecia areata. Sequencing templates came from extracted RNA that was reverse transcribed into cDNA. Here immunoSEQ multiplex PCR was the method, and the copy in TCRdb shows in-frame clones only, minus some. Of under 130,000 clones in the sample, about nine tenths were seen once. Noted treatment: oral pan-JAK inhibitor, 5-10 mg twice daily. V lost 5 bases to trimming and J lost 4 bases, with 9 bases between them. The germline CDR1 and CDR2 sequences are SGHTA and FQGTGA. The CDR3 is 13 residues long. This chain links TRBV7-3 with TRBJ2-1; D is unclear. The material was CD8+ T cells sorted from blood, obtained around week 31, from a patient treated with tofacitinib. The receptor was isolated from a human donor with alopecia areata. CDR3 in amino acids: CASSPTIYNEQFF. CDR3 coding DNA: TGTGCCAGCAGCCCGACGATTTACAATGAGCAGTTCTTC.